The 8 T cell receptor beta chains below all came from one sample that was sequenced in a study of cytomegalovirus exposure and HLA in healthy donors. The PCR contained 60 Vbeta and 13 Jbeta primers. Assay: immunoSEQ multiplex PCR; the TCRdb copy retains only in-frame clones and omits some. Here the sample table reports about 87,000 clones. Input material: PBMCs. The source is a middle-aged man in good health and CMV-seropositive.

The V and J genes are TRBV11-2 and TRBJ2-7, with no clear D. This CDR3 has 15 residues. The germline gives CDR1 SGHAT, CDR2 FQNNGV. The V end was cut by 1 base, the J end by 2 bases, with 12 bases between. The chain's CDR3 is CASSLGSASAYEQYV. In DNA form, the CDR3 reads TGTGCCAGCAGCTTAGGCTCGGCCAGCGCCTACGAGCAGTACGTC.

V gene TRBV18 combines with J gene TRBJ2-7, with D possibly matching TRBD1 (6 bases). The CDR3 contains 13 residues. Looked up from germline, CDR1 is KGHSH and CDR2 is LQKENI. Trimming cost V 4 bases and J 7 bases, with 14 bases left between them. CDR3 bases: TGTGCCAGCTCACGGGACACCCAGGGAGAGCAGTACTTC. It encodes CASSRDTQGEQYF.

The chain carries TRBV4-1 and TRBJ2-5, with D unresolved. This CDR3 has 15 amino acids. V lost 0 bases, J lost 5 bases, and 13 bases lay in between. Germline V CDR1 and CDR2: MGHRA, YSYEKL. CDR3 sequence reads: CASSQDPSGVETQYF. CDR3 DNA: TGCGCCAGCAGCCAAGATCCTTCAGGCGTGGAGACCCAGTACTTC.

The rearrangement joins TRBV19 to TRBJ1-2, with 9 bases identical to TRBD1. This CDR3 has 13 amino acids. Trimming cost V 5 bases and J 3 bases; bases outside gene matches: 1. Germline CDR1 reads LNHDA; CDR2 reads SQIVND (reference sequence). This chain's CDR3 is CASSGQGYYGYTF. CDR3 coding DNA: TGTGCCAGTAGTGGACAGGGGTACTATGGCTACACCTTC.

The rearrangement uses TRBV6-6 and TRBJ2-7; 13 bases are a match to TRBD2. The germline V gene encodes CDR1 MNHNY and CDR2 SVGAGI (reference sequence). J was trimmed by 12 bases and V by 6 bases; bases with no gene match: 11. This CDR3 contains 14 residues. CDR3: CASSTIGLAGDPYF. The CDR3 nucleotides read TGTGCCAGCAGCACCATTGGACTAGCGGGAGATCCGTACTTC.

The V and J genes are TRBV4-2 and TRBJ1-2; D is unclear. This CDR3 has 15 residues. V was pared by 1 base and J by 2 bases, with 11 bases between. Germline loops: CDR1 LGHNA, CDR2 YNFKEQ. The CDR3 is CASSQAPGINYGYTF. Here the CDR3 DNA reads TGTGCCAGCAGCCAAGCCCCGGGGATAAACTATGGCTACACCTTC.

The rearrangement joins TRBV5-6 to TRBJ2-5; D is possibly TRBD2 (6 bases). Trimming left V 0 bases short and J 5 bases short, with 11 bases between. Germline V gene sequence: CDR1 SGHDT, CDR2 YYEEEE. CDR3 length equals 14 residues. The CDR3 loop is CASSLGRGAETQYF. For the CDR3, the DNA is TGTGCCAGCAGCTTGGGGCGGGGTGCGGAGACCCAGTACTTC.

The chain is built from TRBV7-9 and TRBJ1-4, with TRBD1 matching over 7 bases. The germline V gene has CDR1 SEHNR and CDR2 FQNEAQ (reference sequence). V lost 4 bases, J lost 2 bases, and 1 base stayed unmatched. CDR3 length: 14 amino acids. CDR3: CASSSRGTNEKLFF. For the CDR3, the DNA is TGTGCCAGCAGCTCCAGGGGGACTAATGAAAAACTGTTTTTT.